Presented here are 9 T cell receptor beta chains from one specimen sequenced in a study of T-cell memory formation after mild COVID-19. From the 5' RACE reads, TCRdb called clonotypes with MiXCR, one entry per CDR3 protein. The sample includes 150,000 or so distinct CDR3 sequences, 14% of them seen just once. Sequenced input: PBMCs or a T cell subset sorted from them (not recorded which). Receptor source: an adult woman who had mild COVID-19 (a few samples of this study predate the infection). Cell type and time point are not known.

This clonotype has just a few counts. The chain employs TRBV12-3 or TRBV12-4 and TRBJ1-2; D not resolved. The CDR3 is 15 residues long. Trimming took off 4 bases at V and 0 bases at J, with 12 bases between the two ends. Here the CDR3 DNA reads TGTGCCAGCAGTTATTCACAGTTAGCTAACTATGGCTACACCTTC. Its protein product is CASSYSQLANYGYTF.

The chain recombines TRBV24-1 with TRBJ2-7; 9 bases match TRBD1. Germline trimming cut 7 bases from V and 2 bases from J; bases unmatched to any gene: 11. Germline V lookup: CDR1 KGHDR, CDR2 SFDVKD. The CDR3 is made up of 16 amino acids. CDR3 bases: TGTGCCACCAGCGCTTCACAGGGGGCTAGGGCCTACGAGCAGTACTTC. Its translation is CATSASQGARAYEQYF.

The chain is built from TRBV29-1 and TRBJ1-1; D gene ambiguous. V lost 2 bases, J lost 1 base, and 11 bases lay in between. CDR3 size: 14 residues. From germline, CDR1 is SQVTM and CDR2 ANQGSEA. CDR3 nucleotides: TGCAGCGTTGAATCGCCGGAGAGGAACACTGAAGCTTTCTTT. Its translation: CSVESPERNTEAFF. Looking up the rest from reference TRBV29-1 and TRBJ1-1 gives the full variable domain: SAVISQKPSRDICQRGTSLTIQCQVDSQVTMMFWYRQQPGQSLTLIATANQGSEATYESGFVIDKFPISRPNLTFSTLTVSNMSPEDSSIYLCSVESPERNTEAFFGQGTRLTVV.

The genes are TRBV24-1 and TRBJ2-7; a possible D gene is TRBD1 (5 bases). The CDR3 has 13 amino acids. The germline CDR1 and CDR2 sequences are KGHDR and SFDVKD. Trimming removed 9 bases from V and 2 bases from J, with 13 bases in between. The CDR3: CATESDTAYEQYF. In DNA, the CDR3 is TGTGCCACCGAATCGGACACCGCCTACGAGCAGTACTTC.

The genes are TRBV5-4 and TRBJ2-7, with TRBD1 matching 7 bases. With V trimmed by 0 bases and J by 5 bases, 8 bases remained unmatched. The CDR3 runs to 15 residues. Germline V gives CDR1 SGHNT, CDR2 YYREEE (reference sequence). The DNA for the CDR3 is TGTGCCAGCAGCTTGGCCGGGACAGCATCGGACGAGCAGTACTTC. Amino acids: CASSLAGTASDEQYF.

This clonotype was counted between two and nine times. The chain uses TRBV24-1 and TRBJ2-5; 11 positions match TRBD2. This CDR3 comprises 16 residues. Germline lookup yields CDR1 KGHDR and CDR2 SFDVKD. J gave up 2 bases and V 5 bases, and 6 bases lay outside the gene matches. CDR3 sequence: CATSAGLAGKQETQYF. DNA of the CDR3: TGTGCCACCAGTGCTGGACTAGCGGGCAAACAAGAGACCCAGTACTTC.

In this sample, this clonotype turned up many times. This chain joins TRBV4-1 and TRBJ2-2; tentative D call: TRBD2 (7 bases). CDR3 length: 17 amino acids. Per the germline V gene, CDR1 is MGHRA and CDR2 is YSYEKL. Between the trimmed V and J ends, which lost 3 bases and 4 bases, there was a span of 18 bases. The CDR3 is CASSHPWGGLGTGELFF. DNA of the CDR3: TGCGCCAGCAGCCATCCTTGGGGGGGGCTCGGCACCGGGGAGCTGTTTTTT.

The V call is TRBV7-8, the J call TRBJ2-3, with D maybe TRBD2 (6 bases). This CDR3 spans 17 amino acids. CDR1 and CDR2 from the germline V gene are SGHVS and FQNEAQ. V lost 1 base, J lost 6 bases, and 20 bases lay in between. The CDR3, as DNA: TGTGCCAGCAGCTTAGTTCGGGCAGGGAGGCCCAAGGATACGCAGTATTTT. It codes for CASSLVRAGRPKDTQYF.

This clonotype has only a few counts. This chain uses TRBV7-9 with TRBJ2-7, with a weak D call TRBD2 (6 bases). The CDR3 is 15 amino acids. The V gene's germline CDR1 is SEHNR and CDR2 FQNEAQ (reference sequence). Between the trimmed V and J ends, which lost 1 base and 0 bases, there was a span of 10 bases. In nucleotides, the CDR3 is TGTGCCAGCAGCTTAGTCGGGAGCGACTCCTACGAGCAGTACTTC. Amino acid sequence: CASSLVGSDSYEQYF.